This T cell receptor (beta chain) is drawn from a study of human T cells and chemical hapten exposure. Study-wide background: Minor volume differences among pooled libraries chiefly drove per-sample TCR yield variation.

Unique molecular identifiers were linked by the library to individual cDNA molecules. Original processing methods: A typical sample had around 96,000 TCRs, with about 23,224 to 700,000 overall. TCRdb reprocessed the 5' RACE reads via MiXCR and lists one record per CDR3 protein. TCRdb's processing, not the authors', yielded these V and J calls. The data hold tens of thousands of distinct CDR3 sequences, with about 8.4% observed a single time. The CDR3 is 18 residues long. CDR1 and CDR2 (germline): MNHEY, SMNVEV (reference sequence). The junction had 23 bases not matched to a gene; V was cut back by 8 bases and J by 7 bases. Total RNA was extracted from unfractionated whole blood.

J is TRBJ2-7 and V is TRBV27; 10 nucleotides agree with TRBD1. This sequence was found in a male donor in good health. CDR3 in amino acids: CASQQFFTSGTGAGEQYF. The CDR3 region has the DNA TGTGCCAGCCAGCAGTTCTTCACCTCCGGGACAGGGGCGGGGGAGCAGTACTTC.